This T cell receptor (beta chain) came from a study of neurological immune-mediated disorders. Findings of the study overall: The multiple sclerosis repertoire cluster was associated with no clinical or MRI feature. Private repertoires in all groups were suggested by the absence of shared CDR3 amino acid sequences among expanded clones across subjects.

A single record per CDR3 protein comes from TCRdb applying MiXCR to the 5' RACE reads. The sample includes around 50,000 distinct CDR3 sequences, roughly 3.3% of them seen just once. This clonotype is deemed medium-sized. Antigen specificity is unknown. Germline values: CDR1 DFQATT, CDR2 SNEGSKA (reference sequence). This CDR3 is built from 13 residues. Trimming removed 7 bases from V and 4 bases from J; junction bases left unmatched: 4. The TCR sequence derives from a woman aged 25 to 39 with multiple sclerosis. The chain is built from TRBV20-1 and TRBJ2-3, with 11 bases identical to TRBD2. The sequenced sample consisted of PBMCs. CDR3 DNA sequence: TGCAGTGGGAGACTAGCGGGATCAGATACGCAGTATTTT. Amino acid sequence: CSGRLAGSDTQYF.